Listed below are T cell receptor beta chains from one sample, sequenced in a study of shared clonotypes between healthy human individuals. Here immunoSEQ multiplex PCR was the method, and the copy in TCRdb shows in-frame clones only, minus some. Of around 2.5 million clones detected, 90% to 95% appear once; the ten largest clones hold 0.36%. Sequencing used naive CD4+ T cells from PBMCs. These receptors originate from a man aged 18 to 29 in good health. Some clones in this sample may be carry-over from other donors' samples. Each CDR3 is given with its conserved first and last residue. D genes are given only for firm matches. A row's size may be missing; if present it is once, few, many or a size class.

V: TRBV30; D: .; J: TRBJ1-5; size: few; DNA: TGTGCCTGGAGTACGGGAAGCAATCAGCCCCAGCATTTT; CDR3: CAWSTGSNQPQHF
V: TRBV4-2; D: TRBD1; J: TRBJ2-5; size: .; DNA: TGTGCCAGCAGCCAATCCCCCAGGGGGTTCCAAGAGACCCAGTACTTC; CDR3: CASSQSPRGFQETQYF
V: TRBV11-2; D: .; J: TRBJ1-6; size: once; DNA: TGTGCCAGCAGCGCGGACGGGCTGACAAATTCACCCCTCCACTTT; CDR3: CASSADGLTNSPLHF
V: TRBV18; D: .; J: TRBJ2-7; size: .; DNA: TGTGCCAGCTCACAGTTCGGGTCCGACGAGCAGTACTTC; CDR3: CASSQFGSDEQYF
V: TRBV27; D: TRBD1; J: TRBJ2-7; size: .; DNA: TGTGCCAGCAGTTTCAAGACAGGGGGCTCCTACGAGCAGTACTTC; CDR3: CASSFKTGGSYEQYF
V: TRBV4-1; D: .; J: TRBJ2-3; size: .; DNA: TGCGCCAGCAGCCCCGTGTACGTTGTCACAGATACGCAGTATTTT; CDR3: CASSPVYVVTDTQYF
V: TRBV28; D: .; J: TRBJ2-4; size: .; DNA: TGTGCCAGCAACAACCGGGCAAACATTCAGTACTTC; CDR3: CASNNRANIQYF
V: TRBV28; D: TRBD2; J: TRBJ2-7; size: .; DNA: TGTGCCAGCAGTTTAGGGACTAGAGGGGACGAGCAGTACTTC; CDR3: CASSLGTRGDEQYF
V: TRBV6-9; D: .; J: TRBJ2-7; size: .; DNA: TGTGCCAGCAGCCCTTGTAGGCCCTCAGCTTTCTACGAGCAGTACTTC; CDR3: CASSPCRPSAFYEQYF
V: TRBV11-2; D: .; J: TRBJ2-7; size: once; DNA: TGTGCCAGCAGCTTAGATCAACGTTCCTACGAGCAGTACTTC; CDR3: CASSLDQRSYEQYF
V: TRBV6-5; D: .; J: TRBJ2-7; size: .; DNA: TGTGCCAGTAGCCGGGTCCTCGGGCACTACGAGCAGTACTTC; CDR3: CASSRVLGHYEQYF
V: TRBV6-1; D: .; J: TRBJ2-1; size: .; DNA: TGTGCCAGCAGGGACCGGGACACCTCCTACAATGAGCAGTTCTTC; CDR3: CASRDRDTSYNEQFF
V: TRBV7-8; D: .; J: TRBJ2-7; size: .; DNA: TGTGCCAGCAGCCCCCAGACAGTATCCTACGAGCAGTACTTC; CDR3: CASSPQTVSYEQYF